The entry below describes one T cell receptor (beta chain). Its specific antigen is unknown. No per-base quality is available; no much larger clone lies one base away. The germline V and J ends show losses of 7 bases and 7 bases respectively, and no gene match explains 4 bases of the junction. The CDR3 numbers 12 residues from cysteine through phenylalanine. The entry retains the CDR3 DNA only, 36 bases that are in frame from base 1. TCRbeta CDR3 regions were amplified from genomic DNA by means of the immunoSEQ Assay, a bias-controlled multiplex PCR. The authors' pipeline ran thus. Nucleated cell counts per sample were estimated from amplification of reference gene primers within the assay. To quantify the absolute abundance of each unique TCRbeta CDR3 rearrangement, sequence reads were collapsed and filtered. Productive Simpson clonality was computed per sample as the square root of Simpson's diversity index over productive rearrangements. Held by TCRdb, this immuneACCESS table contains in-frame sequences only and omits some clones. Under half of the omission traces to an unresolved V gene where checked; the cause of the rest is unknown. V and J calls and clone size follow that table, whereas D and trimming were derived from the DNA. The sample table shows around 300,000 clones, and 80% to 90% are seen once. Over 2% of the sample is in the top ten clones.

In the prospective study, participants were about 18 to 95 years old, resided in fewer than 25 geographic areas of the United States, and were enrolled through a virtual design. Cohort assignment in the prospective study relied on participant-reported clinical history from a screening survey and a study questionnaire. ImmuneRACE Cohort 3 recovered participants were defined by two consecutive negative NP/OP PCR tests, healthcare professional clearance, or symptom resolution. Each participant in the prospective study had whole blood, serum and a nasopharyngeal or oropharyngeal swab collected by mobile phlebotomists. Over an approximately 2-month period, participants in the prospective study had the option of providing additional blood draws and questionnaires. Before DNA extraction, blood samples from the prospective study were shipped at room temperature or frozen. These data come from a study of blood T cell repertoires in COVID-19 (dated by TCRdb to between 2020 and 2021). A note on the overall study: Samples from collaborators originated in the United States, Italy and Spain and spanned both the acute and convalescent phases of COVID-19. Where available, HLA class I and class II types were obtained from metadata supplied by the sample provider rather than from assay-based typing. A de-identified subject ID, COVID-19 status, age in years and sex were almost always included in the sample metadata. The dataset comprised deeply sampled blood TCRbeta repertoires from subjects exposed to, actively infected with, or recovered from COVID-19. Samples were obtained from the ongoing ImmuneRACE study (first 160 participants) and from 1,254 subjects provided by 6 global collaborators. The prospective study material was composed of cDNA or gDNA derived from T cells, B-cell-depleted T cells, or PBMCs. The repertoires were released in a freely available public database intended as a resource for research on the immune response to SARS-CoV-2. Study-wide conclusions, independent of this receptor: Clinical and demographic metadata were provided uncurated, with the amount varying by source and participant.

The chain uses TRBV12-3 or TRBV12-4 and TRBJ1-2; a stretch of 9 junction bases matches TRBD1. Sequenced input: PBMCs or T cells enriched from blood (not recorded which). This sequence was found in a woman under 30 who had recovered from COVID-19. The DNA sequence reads TGTGCCAGCACCGGGACAGGGCTTGGCTACACCTTC. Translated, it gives CASTGTGLGYTF.